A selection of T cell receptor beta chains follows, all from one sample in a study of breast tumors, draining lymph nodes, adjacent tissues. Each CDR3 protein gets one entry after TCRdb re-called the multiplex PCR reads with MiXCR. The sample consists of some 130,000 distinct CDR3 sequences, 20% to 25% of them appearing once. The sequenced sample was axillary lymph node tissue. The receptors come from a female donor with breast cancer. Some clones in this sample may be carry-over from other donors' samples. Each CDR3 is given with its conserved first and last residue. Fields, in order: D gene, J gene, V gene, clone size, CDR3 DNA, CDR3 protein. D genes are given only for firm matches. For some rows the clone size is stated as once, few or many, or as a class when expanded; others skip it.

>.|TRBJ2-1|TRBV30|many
TGTGCCTGGAGTTCCTATAGCAGCGAGCAGTTCTTC
CAWSSYSSEQFF
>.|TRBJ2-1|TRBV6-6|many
TGTGCCAGCAGTTACACGCGGGACAATGAGCAGTTCTTC
CASSYTRDNEQFF
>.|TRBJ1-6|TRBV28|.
TGTGCCAGCGGTCCGAGGGGAGTCCATAATTCACCCCTCCACTTT
CASGPRGVHNSPLHF
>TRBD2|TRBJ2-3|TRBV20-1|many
TGCAGTGCTAGCCCGTTGGGGCGGGAGGGAATAGATACGCAGTATTTT
CSASPLGREGIDTQYF
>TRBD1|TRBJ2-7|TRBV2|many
TGTGCCAGCAGAGGGACAGGGAATTACGAGCAGTACTTC
CASRGTGNYEQYF
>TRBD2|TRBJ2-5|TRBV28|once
TGTGCCAGCAGTTCTATAGCGGGAGGGCCGTCGAGAGAGACCCAGTACTTC
CASSSIAGGPSRETQYF
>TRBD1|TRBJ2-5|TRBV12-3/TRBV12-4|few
TGTGCCAGCAGCCGGGGTGGGACAGGGGGCTTGGGGACCCAGTACTTC
CASSRGGTGGLGTQYF
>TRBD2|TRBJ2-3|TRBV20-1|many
TGCAGTGCCTCTAAAGCCCTAGCGGGAGGGGAAGATACGCAGTATTTT
CSASKALAGGEDTQYF
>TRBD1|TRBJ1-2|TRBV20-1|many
TGCAGTGCTAGAGGGACAGGACATAACTATGGCTACACCTTC
CSARGTGHNYGYTF
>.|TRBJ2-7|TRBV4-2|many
TGTGCCAGCAGCCGAGTGTCGACTAGTCTTGACGAGCAGTACTTC
CASSRVSTSLDEQYF
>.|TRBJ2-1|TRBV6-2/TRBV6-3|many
TGTGCCAGCAGTTGGTCCTACAATGAGCAGTTCTTC
CASSWSYNEQFF
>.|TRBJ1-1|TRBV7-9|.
TGTGCCAGCAGCGAGACAGTCGCGACTGAAGCTTTCTTT
CASSETVATEAFF
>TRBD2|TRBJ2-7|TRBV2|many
TGTGCCAGCAGGGCCAGCGGGAACGACGAGCAGTACTTC
CASRASGNDEQYF
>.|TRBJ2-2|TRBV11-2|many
TGTGCCAGCAGCCTAGGATATCGGGGGGCGAGTTGGAAGAACACCGGGGAGCTGTTTTTT
CASSLGYRGASWKNTGELFF
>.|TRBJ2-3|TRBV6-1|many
TGTGCCAGCACCGAAATGATTAGGAGCACAGATACGCAGTATTTT
CASTEMIRSTDTQYF
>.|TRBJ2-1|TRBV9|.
TGTGCCAGCAGCGCAGACAATCGGGCCTACAATGAGCAGTTCTTC
CASSADNRAYNEQFF
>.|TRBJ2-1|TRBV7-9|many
TGTGCCAGCAGCTTAGGTACAGATTCCTACAATGAGCAGTTCTTC
CASSLGTDSYNEQFF
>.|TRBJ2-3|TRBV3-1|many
TGTGCCAGCAGCCACCGGTCAGATACGCAGTATTTT
CASSHRSDTQYF
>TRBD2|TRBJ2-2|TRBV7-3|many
TGTGCCAGCAGCGCGGGACTAGCGGAAAACACCGGGGAGCTGTTTTTT
CASSAGLAENTGELFF
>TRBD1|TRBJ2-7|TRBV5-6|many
TGTGCCAGCAGCTTGTGGGACAGGGGAGGGCAGTACTTC
CASSLWDRGGQYF
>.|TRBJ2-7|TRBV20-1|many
TGCAGTGCTCCCAAGAACTCCTACGAGCAGTACTTC
CSAPKNSYEQYF
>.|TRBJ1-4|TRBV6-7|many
TGTGCCAGCAGGGGTCCCGGGGGCAAAAGAGGTGCAAAACTGTTTTTT
CASRGPGGKRGAKLFF
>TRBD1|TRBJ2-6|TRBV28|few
TGTGCCAGCAGTCACGAGACAGGGCCTGGGGCCAACGTCCTGACTTTC
CASSHETGPGANVLTF
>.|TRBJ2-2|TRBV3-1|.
TGTGCCAGCAGCCAAGATGTCAGGACAACTCACACCGGGGAGCTGTTTTTT
CASSQDVRTTHTGELFF
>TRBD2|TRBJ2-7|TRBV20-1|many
TGCAGTGCTAGAGATGTGTTAGCGGGAGGTCACGGGCAGTACTTC
CSARDVLAGGHGQYF
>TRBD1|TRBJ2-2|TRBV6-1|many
TGTGCCAGCCAGACCGGACAGGGGAGTGCCTACGGGGAGCTGTTTTTT
CASQTGQGSAYGELFF
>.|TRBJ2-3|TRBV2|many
TGTGCCAGCGTCCAAGGAGATACGCAGTATTTT
CASVQGDTQYF
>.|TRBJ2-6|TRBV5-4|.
TGTGCCAGCAGCTTGGGTCTTTTCTCTGGGGCCAACGTCCTGACTTTC
CASSLGLFSGANVLTF
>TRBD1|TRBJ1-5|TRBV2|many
TGTGCCAGCAGAAAGGACAGGGGAGGTCAGCCCCAGCATTTT
CASRKDRGGQPQHF
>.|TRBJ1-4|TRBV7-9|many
TGTGCCAGCAGCTTAGACAGGTCGGCTGAAAAACTGTTTTTT
CASSLDRSAEKLFF
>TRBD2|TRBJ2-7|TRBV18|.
TGTGCCAGCTCACCAGCGGCGGGAGCCTACGAGCAGTACTTC
CASSPAAGAYEQYF
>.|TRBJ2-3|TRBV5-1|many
TGCGCCAGCAGCTTAGACACGACAGATACGCAGTATTTT
CASSLDTTDTQYF
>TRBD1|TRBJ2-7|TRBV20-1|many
TGCAGTGCTGCAGGACAGGGGAGAGATAGCGGGCAGTACTTC
CSAAGQGRDSGQYF
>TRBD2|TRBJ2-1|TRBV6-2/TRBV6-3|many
TGTGCCACCACAGGGACTAGCCAACAATACAATGAGCAGTTCTTC
CATTGTSQQYNEQFF
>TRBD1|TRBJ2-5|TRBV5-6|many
TGTGCCAGCAACAGGGGGCAAGAGACCCAGTACTTC
CASNRGQETQYF
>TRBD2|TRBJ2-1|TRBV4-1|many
TGCGCCAGCAGCCAATCTTCTTTAGCGGGATGGGAAAATATAGGGCAGTTCTTC
CASSQSSLAGWENIGQFF
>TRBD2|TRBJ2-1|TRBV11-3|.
TGTGCCAGCAGCTTAGAGACTAGCGATTACTACAATGAGCAGTTCTTC
CASSLETSDYYNEQFF
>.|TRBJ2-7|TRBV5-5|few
TGTGCCAGCAGCCCCATGGGACGGTTGGACTACGAGCAGTACTTC
CASSPMGRLDYEQYF
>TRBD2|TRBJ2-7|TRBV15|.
TGTGCCACCAGGAGGACTGGCGGGGGATACGAGAAGTACTTC
CATRRTGGGYEKYF
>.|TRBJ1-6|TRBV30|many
TGTGCCTGGGCCGCAGGGGATAATTCACCCCTCCACTTT
CAWAAGDNSPLHF
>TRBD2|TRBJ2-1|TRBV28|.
TGTGCCGGGGGCCGGACTAGCGGGTGGGGTAGTGAGCAGTTCTTC
CAGGRTSGWGSEQFF
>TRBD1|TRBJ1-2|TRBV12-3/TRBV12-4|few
TGTGCCAGCAGCCCTGGACAGGTCGATGGCTACACCTTC
CASSPGQVDGYTF
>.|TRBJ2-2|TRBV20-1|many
TGCAGTGCTAGTTCCAACCCGGCGGTGACGGCCGTATTGACCGGGGAGCTGTTTTTT
CSASSNPAVTAVLTGELFF
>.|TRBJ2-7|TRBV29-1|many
TGCAGCGTCAAGACAGTTATTTACGAGCAGTACTTC
CSVKTVIYEQYF
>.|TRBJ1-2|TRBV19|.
TGTGCCAGTACCAGACAGTTTAACAATGGCTACACCTTC
CASTRQFNNGYTF
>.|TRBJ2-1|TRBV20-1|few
TGCAGTGCCATACAGGGTGCGGTTGGGCAGTTCTTC
CSAIQGAVGQFF
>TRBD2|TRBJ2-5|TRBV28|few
TGTGCCAGCTCCCCTGGGGGGGTACGCCGAGAGACCCAGTACTTC
CASSPGGVRRETQYF
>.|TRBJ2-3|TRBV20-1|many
TGCAGTGCTAGTGTGGGACTTGGTACGCAGTATTTT
CSASVGLGTQYF
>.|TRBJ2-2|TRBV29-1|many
TGCAGCGTTGGAAAAGGACCTCCCGGGGAGCTGTTTTTT
CSVGKGPPGELFF
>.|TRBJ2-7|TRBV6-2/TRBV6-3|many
TGTGCCAGCAGTTGGTCGGGACCAATGAACTACGAGCAGTACTTC
CASSWSGPMNYEQYF
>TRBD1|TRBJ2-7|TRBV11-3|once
TGTGCCAGCAGCCGGTCAGGGGGCTACGAGCAGTACTTC
CASSRSGGYEQYF
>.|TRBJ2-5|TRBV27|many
TGTGCCAGTCAGCCCATATACCGTTTCCAAGAGACCCAGTACTTC
CASQPIYRFQETQYF
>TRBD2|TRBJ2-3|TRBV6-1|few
TGTGCCAGCAGTGAATCGTTAGCGGCTAGCGGGAGATGGGCCCTTAGCACAGATACGCAGTATTTT
CASSESLAASGRWALSTDTQYF